The entry below gives a single TCR beta chain sequence along with its context. This entry belongs to a study of blood T cell repertoires in COVID-19. Study-wide background: Samples of COVID-19 (acute and convalescent) were obtained from the United States, Italy and Spain. Sources were T cells, B-cell-depleted T cells, or PBMCs; the material itself was cDNA or gDNA.

The CDR3 spans 11 residues. With 7 bases removed from V and 10 bases from J, the gap between germline ends came to 11 bases. Per the germline V gene, CDR1 is LNHDA and CDR2 is SQIVND (reference sequence). Authors' data handling: Reference gene primer amplification in the assay estimated nucleated cell counts. Assay: immunoSEQ multiplex PCR; the TCRdb copy retains only in-frame clones and omits some. Clone size and V and J calls were adopted from that table, with D and trimming inferred from the DNA. The table records almost 300,000 clones, 70% to 90% of them present only once. The chain carries TRBV19 and TRBJ2-4, with TRBD1 as a possible D gene (5 bases). The sequenced material came from peripheral blood. The TCR sequence derives from a man between 65 and 80 years old with acute or convalescent COVID-19. Here the CDR3 DNA reads TGTGCCAGTAATCAGGGCTTTATTCAGTACTTC. It is translated as CASNQGFIQYF.